What follows describes a single T cell receptor (beta chain). Generated by immunoSEQ multiplex PCR, the TCRdb table keeps only in-frame clones and is missing some. The sample records over 45,000 clones, 80% to 90% being singletons. V was pared by 4 bases and J by 5 bases, with 20 bases between. The CDR3 length is 15 residues. Looked up from germline, CDR1 is GTSNPN and CDR2 is SVGIG (reference sequence). The data originate from a study of graft-versus-host responses after intestinal transplantation. Overall study context: Multivisceral, liver-intestinal, or isolated intestinal transplants were received by the recipients.

This TCR derives from a human patient who received an intestinal transplant, so some T cells may come from the graft donor. The V and J genes are TRBV30 and TRBJ1-2; TRBD1 is a possible D gene (5 bases). Sequencing used PBMCs, obtained 26 days after transplant. The CDR3 loop is CAWNSVERQLYGYTF. CDR3 in DNA: TGTGCCTGGAATTCGGTGGAACGACAGTTATATGGCTACACCTTC.